This note documents a single T cell receptor beta chain sequence. Antigen: not known. Included in the TCR beta cDNA libraries were unique molecular identifiers. TCRdb analysed the PCR reads with MiXCR anew, one entry per CDR3 protein. This table has around 150,000 distinct CDR3 sequences, roughly 34% appearing once. The data derive from a study of post-analysis software for immune sequencing data. Notes on the study in general: Compared with controls, patients had more of about five TRBV segments, including TRBV5-6, TRBV5-1 and TRBV20-1.

The CDR3 contains 17 residues. J gave up 2 bases and V 5 bases, and 7 bases lay outside the gene matches. Germline-derived CDR1 and CDR2 are MDHEN and SYDVKM. This sample comprised blood, obtained after autologous hematopoietic stem cell transplantation. This TCR came from a girl aged 5-17 years with multiple sclerosis. V usage is TRBV28 and J usage is TRBJ2-3; 13 bases line up with TRBD2. DNA for the CDR3: TGTGCCAGCAGTAATCGACTAGCGGGAGGCCCCACAGATACGCAGTATTTT. As protein: CASSNRLAGGPTDTQYF.